The next 2 T cell receptor beta chains were all read from a single sample in a study of cytomegalovirus exposure and HLA in healthy donors. Produced via immunoSEQ multiplex PCR; TCRdb's table is partial and in-frame only. This table holds about 130,000 clones, 75% to 90% found once. Input material: PBMCs. The receptors were sampled from a woman in her thirties in good health and CMV-seropositive.

The chain links TRBV10-3 to TRBJ2-3, with TRBD2 matching over 8 bases. Trimming at V came to 0 bases and at J to 2 bases, leaving 13 bases not matched to a gene. This CDR3 spans 19 amino acids. CDR1 is ENHRY and CDR2 is SYGVKD in the germline V gene. CDR3 loop: CAISESPLLLAEDTDTQYF. In DNA form, the CDR3 reads TGTGCCATCAGTGAGTCCCCCCTTTTACTAGCGGAGGACACAGATACGCAGTATTTT.

CDR3 sequence (DNA): TGTGCCAGCAGTCTCCCGACAGGACCCTACGAGCAGTACTTC. Its translation: CASSLPTGPYEQYF. V usage is TRBV28 and J usage is TRBJ2-7; tentative D call: TRBD1 (6 bases). The ends were cut back, 5 bases at V and 2 bases at J, with 13 bases in the middle. The CDR3 loop spans 14 amino acids. Germline assignment: CDR1 MDHEN and CDR2 SYDVKM. Complete variable domain (other parts from reference TRBV28 and TRBJ2-7): DVKVTQSSRYLVKRTGEKVFLECVQDMDHENMFWYRQDPGLGLRLIYFSYDVKMKEKGDIPEGYSVSREKKERFSLILESASTNQTSMYLCASSLPTGPYEQYFGPGTRLTVT.